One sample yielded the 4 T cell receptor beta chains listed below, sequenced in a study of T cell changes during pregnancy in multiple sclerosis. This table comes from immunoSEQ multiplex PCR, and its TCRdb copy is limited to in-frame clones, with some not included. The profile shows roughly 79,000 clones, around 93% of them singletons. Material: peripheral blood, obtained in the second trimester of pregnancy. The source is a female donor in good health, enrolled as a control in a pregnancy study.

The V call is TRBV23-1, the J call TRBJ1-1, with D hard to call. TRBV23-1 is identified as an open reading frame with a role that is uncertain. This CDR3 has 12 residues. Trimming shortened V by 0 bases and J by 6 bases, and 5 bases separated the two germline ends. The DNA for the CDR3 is TGCGCCAGCAGTCAATCGAGGGCTGAAGCTTTCTTT. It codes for CASSQSRAEAFF.

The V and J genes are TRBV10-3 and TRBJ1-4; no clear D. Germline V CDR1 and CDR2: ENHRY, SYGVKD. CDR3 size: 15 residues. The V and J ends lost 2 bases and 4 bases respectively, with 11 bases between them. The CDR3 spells CAISERSIDNEKLFF. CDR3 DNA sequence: TGTGCCATCAGTGAGCGGAGTATAGATAATGAAAAACTGTTTTTT.

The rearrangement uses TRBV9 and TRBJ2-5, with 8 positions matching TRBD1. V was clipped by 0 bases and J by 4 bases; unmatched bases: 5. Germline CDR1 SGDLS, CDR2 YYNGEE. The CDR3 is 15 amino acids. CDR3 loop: CASSVEQGVAETQYF. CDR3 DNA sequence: TGTGCCAGCAGCGTAGAACAGGGGGTGGCAGAGACCCAGTACTTC.

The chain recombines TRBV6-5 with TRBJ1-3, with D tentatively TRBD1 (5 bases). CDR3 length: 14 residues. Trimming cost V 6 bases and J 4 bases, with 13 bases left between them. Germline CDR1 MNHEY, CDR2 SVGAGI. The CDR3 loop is CASRRGLGGNTIYF. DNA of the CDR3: TGTGCCAGCAGACGGGGACTTGGGGGAAACACCATATATTTT.